This T cell receptor beta chain was identified during a study of blood T cells in healthy people across ages. General observations from the study: Long-lived donors had more naive CD4+ cells and higher diversity than aged donors.

Peripheral blood was drawn, ten milliliters per donor. A remark on this clonotype: Its antigen is currently unknown.

A second PCR of roughly 7 to 11 cycles used a sample-barcoded 5' primer and a J-beta primer mix. One entry per CDR3 protein results from TCRdb running MiXCR on the 5' RACE reads. The repertoire has about a million distinct CDR3 sequences, roughly 47% of them found once; the top ten carry 20% to 25%. The CDR3 length is 15 residues. CDR1 and CDR2 (germline): SGDLS, YYNGEE. V shed 4 bases, J shed 3 bases, and the junction held 9 bases outside the gene matches. This receptor was taken from a woman between 55 and 75 years old in good health. The V call is TRBV9, the J call TRBJ1-1; 7 bases are a match to TRBD1. The specimen was blood. CDR3 nucleotides: TGTGCCAGCAGCCTTCGGACAGGAGCGTACACTGAAGCTTTCTTT. It translates to CASSLRTGAYTEAFF.